This T cell receptor (beta chain) stems from a study of blood T cell repertoires in COVID-19. As for the study in general: Spain, Italy and the United States supplied samples that represented acute and convalescent COVID-19. T cells, B-cell-depleted T cells, or PBMCs provided the cDNA or gDNA that served as material.

This clone was seen only once. In the original workflow: By means of reference gene primer amplification, nucleated cell counts were estimated. The method was immunoSEQ multiplex PCR; TCRdb's version includes in-frame clones alone and lacks a portion of them. V and J calls and clone size are those listed in that table; D and trimming were worked out from the DNA. The sample gives about 190,000 clones, roughly 80% of which show up once; 6% to 8.5% is in the top ten. With 3 bases removed from V and 5 bases from J, the gap between germline ends came to 18 bases. The germline V gene encodes CDR1 KGHDR and CDR2 SFDVKD. This CDR3 comprises 17 residues.

Sequenced material: peripheral blood. The rearrangement uses TRBV24-1 and TRBJ1-4; D possibly corresponds to TRBD1 (6 bases). The origin of this receptor is a man in his sixties with acute or convalescent COVID-19. CDR3 loop: CATSDPLKQGGNEKLFF. CDR3 bases: TGTGCCACCAGTGATCCCCTCAAACAGGGTGGGAATGAAAAACTGTTTTTT.